The 26 T cell receptor beta chains presented below share a single source sample, sequenced in a study of T cells in Graves' hyperthyroidism and ophthalmopathy. Researchers took RNA transcripts and amplified the TCR beta CDR3 regions from them. An initial round of RT-PCR targeting the TCR CDR3 relied on the HTBI primer set. TCRdb reanalysed the multiplex PCR reads using MiXCR and keeps one entry per CDR3 protein. Of 45,000 to 55,000 distinct CDR3 sequences listed, 45% to 65% are singletons. Sequences were obtained from peripheral blood or thyroid tissue (not recorded which). All receptors derive from a man aged 18 to 29 with Graves' hyperthyroidism.

The chain employs TRBV29-1 and TRBJ2-5, with 10 bases identical to TRBD2. The CDR3 length is 14 residues. V trimming: 6 bases; J trimming: 4 bases; junction bases outside the gene matches: 8. Per the germline V gene, CDR1 is SQVTM and CDR2 is ANQGSEA. The CDR3 nucleotides read TGCAGCGTACCAAAGCGGGGGGGCCGAGAGACCCAGTACTTC. Translated: CSVPKRGGRETQYF.

The V call is TRBV15, the J call TRBJ1-1; D remains ambiguous. From germline, CDR1 is LNHNV and CDR2 YYDKDF (reference sequence). This CDR3 region has 13 residues. V was pared by 2 bases and J by 0 bases, with 4 bases between. As DNA, the CDR3 is TGTGCCACCAGCAGACTCCTGAACACTGAAGCTTTCTTT. This translates into CATSRLLNTEAFF.

In its sample, this clonotype was seen once. The chain recombines TRBV29-1 with TRBJ1-5; D is uncertain. The CDR3 totals 12 residues. The germline V gene has CDR1 SQVTM and CDR2 ANQGSEA. Deletions cut 5 bases from V and 7 bases from J, with 12 bases between. The CDR3 spells CSVTSPEQPQHF. DNA of the CDR3: TGCAGCGTTACCTCCCCTGAGCAGCCCCAGCATTTT.

This clonotype was counted many times. V usage is TRBV6-1 and J usage is TRBJ1-1, with a weak D call TRBD1 (5 bases). Germline V gene lookup returns CDR1 MNHNS and CDR2 SASEGT. CDR3 length: 13 amino acids. Trimming removed 7 bases at V and 1 base at J, with 10 bases between. The CDR3 region is CASTVRANTEAFF. In nucleotides, the CDR3 is TGTGCCAGCACGGTCAGGGCGAACACTGAAGCTTTCTTT.

This clonotype was detected many times. The chain recombines TRBV29-1 with TRBJ2-5, with D perhaps TRBD2 (7 bases). Germline V gene sequence: CDR1 SQVTM, CDR2 ANQGSEA. V was trimmed by 8 bases and J by 3 bases, leaving 19 bases between them. The CDR3 contains 14 residues. The CDR3 loop is CSHSGGAGEETQYF. The DNA of the CDR3 is TGCAGCCACTCTGGGGGGGCCGGAGAAGAGACCCAGTACTTC.

This clonotype was counted many times. This sequence joins TRBV20-1 and TRBJ2-7, with 9 bases lining up with TRBD2. Germline CDR1 is DFQATT and CDR2 is SNEGSKA (reference sequence). Unmatched junction bases numbered 5, after V lost 2 bases and J lost 3 bases. The CDR3 is made up of 14 amino acids. Here the CDR3 reads CSARSLAGLYEQYF. The CDR3 DNA reads as TGCAGTGCTAGATCTCTAGCGGGACTCTACGAGCAGTACTTC.

This clonotype occurred many times. The V and J genes are TRBV28 and TRBJ1-6; D not certain. The CDR3 spans 12 residues. V lost 2 bases, J lost 8 bases, and 4 bases lay in between. CDR1 is MDHEN and CDR2 is SYDVKM in the germline V gene. Written as DNA, the CDR3 is TGTGCCAGCAGTTTACTGGATTCACCCCTCCACTTT. It translates to CASSLLDSPLHF.

The chain is built from TRBV20-1 and TRBJ2-7, with D possibly being TRBD1 (6 bases). The CDR3 sequence is 12 residues long. Germline CDR1 and CDR2: DFQATT and SNEGSKA (reference sequence). V gave up 6 bases and J gave up 3 bases, with 12 bases separating them. The CDR3 nucleotides are TGCAGTGCAACTACGACAGGCTACGAGCAGTACTTC. Translated: CSATTTGYEQYF.

The rearrangement joins TRBV5-1 to TRBJ1-5; 8 nucleotides align to TRBD1. CDR1 and CDR2 from the germline V gene are SGHRS and YFSETQ. The CDR3 length is 15 residues. The V and J ends lost 0 bases and 7 bases, in that order; junction bases with no gene match: 6. The CDR3 protein is CASSLEPGGGQPQHF. CDR3 bases: TGCGCCAGCAGCTTGGAGCCAGGGGGCGGGCAGCCCCAGCATTTT.

Many counts were recorded for this clonotype. A junction boundary mismatches the germline segment, possibly from a read error. The chain employs TRBV2 and TRBJ2-2; D remains ambiguous. The CDR3 is made up of 13 amino acids. The germline gives CDR1 SNHLY, CDR2 FYNNEI. CDR3 amino acids: CASVGSNNGELFF. The DNA of the CDR3 is TGTGCCAGCGTCGGATCGAACAACGGGGAGCTGTTTTTT.

Remarks on this clonotype: The junction shows a germline mismatch at one end, possibly a read error. The J gene is TRBJ1-1, the V gene TRBV9, with D maybe TRBD1 (6 bases). The CDR3 contains 15 residues. Germline V gene data show CDR1 as SGDLS and CDR2 as YYNGEE. The CDR3 reads CASSVVSLRDTEALF. As DNA, the CDR3 is TGTGCCAGCAGCGTAGTCTCCCTGAGGGACACTGAAGCTCTCTTT.

The chain uses TRBV7-2 and TRBJ2-7; D ambiguous. The length of the CDR3 is 15 residues. Germline V CDR1 and CDR2: SGHTA, FQGNSA. The ends were cut back, 5 bases at V and 8 bases at J, with 22 bases in the middle. CDR3 DNA sequence: TGTGCCAGCAGCCAAATCCGAGGTCTTGAGCCCCAGCAGTACTTC. Translation: CASSQIRGLEPQQYF.

On this clonotype: The junction shows a germline mismatch at one end, possibly a read error. CDR3 protein: CASSLTGTTYEQYF. The CDR3, as DNA: TGCGCCAGCAGCTTAACCGGGACTACCTACGAGCAGTACTTC. The chain couples TRBV7-9 to TRBJ2-7; 7 bases are a match to TRBD2. The CDR3 totals 14 residues. CDR1 and CDR2 from the germline V gene are SEHNR and FQNEAQ (reference sequence).

Only a few counts were recorded for this clonotype. CDR3 region: CAISGRETNYGYTF. CDR3 DNA: TGTGCCATCAGTGGCCGGGAGACAAACTATGGCTACACCTTC. The chain has TRBV10-3 and TRBJ1-2, with D hard to call. Germline-derived CDR1 and CDR2 are ENHRY and SYGVKD. CDR3 length: 14 residues. Trimming shortened V by 4 bases and J by 2 bases, and 11 bases separated the two germline ends.

This clonotype appeared a few times. The chain has TRBV4-1 and TRBJ2-2, with D possibly matching TRBD1 (7 bases). V lost 2 bases and J lost 7, with 26 bases in between. CDR3 size: 19 residues. Per the germline V gene, CDR1 is MGHRA and CDR2 is YSYEKL. The CDR3 is CASSQFVARDSGFVGELFF. The CDR3 coding sequence is TGCGCCAGCAGCCAATTCGTGGCGCGGGACAGCGGTTTCGTCGGGGAGCTGTTTTTT.

The chain carries TRBV10-3 and TRBJ1-1; D is unclear. This CDR3 contains 15 residues. From germline, CDR1 is ENHRY and CDR2 SYGVKD. Trimming took off 4 bases at V and 1 base at J, with 13 bases between the two ends. Written as DNA, the CDR3 is TGTGCCATCAGTGGCCGATCCGGGGAGAACACTGAAGCTTTCTTT. Translated, it gives CAISGRSGENTEAFF.

This clonotype was seen ten or more times. This chain links TRBV20-1 with TRBJ1-5; TRBD1 aligns across 9 bases. The J segment lost 5 bases and the V segment lost 6 bases, leaving 11 bases of the junction unmatched. Germline assignment: CDR1 DFQATT and CDR2 SNEGSKA (reference sequence). This CDR3 is built from 15 residues. The DNA for the CDR3 is TGCAGTGCGGAACCGGGACAGGGTTTTGATCAGCCCCAGCATTTT. Residues: CSAEPGQGFDQPQHF.

The table lists this clonotype with many counts. This sequence joins TRBV4-1 and TRBJ1-2, with 8 nucleotides matching TRBD1. The V gene's germline CDR1 is MGHRA and CDR2 YSYEKL. The CDR3 contains 14 residues. V shed 4 bases, J shed 4 bases, and the junction held 5 bases outside the gene matches. The chain's CDR3 is CASSPAGGRYGYTF. CDR3 bases: TGCGCCAGCAGCCCGGCAGGGGGCCGCTATGGCTACACCTTC.

In its sample, this clonotype was seen once. The chain combines TRBV10-3 with TRBJ2-7; D is undetermined. V gave up 0 bases and J gave up 3 bases, with 3 bases separating them. This CDR3 is built from 12 residues. Germline loops: CDR1 ENHRY, CDR2 SYGVKD. CDR3 coding DNA: TGTGCCATCAGTGAGTCGAGCTACGAGCAGTACTTC. Translated: CAISESSYEQYF.

This chain connects TRBV28 to TRBJ1-6; possible D gene TRBD1, 5 bases. V lost 2 bases and J lost 10, with 18 bases in between. Germline V gene data show CDR1 as MDHEN and CDR2 as SYDVKM. The CDR3 has 16 residues. CDR3 in DNA: TGTGCCAGCAGTTTAGGCGCTGGCAGGGTGGGGTCACCCCTCCACTTT. Translation: CASSLGAGRVGSPLHF.

This clonotype appeared a few times. The rearrangement uses TRBV30 and TRBJ1-5, with D tentatively TRBD1 (5 bases). The CDR3 has 15 amino acids. CDR1 and CDR2 (germline): GTSNPN, SVGIG (reference sequence). The V end was cut by 2 bases, the J end by 1 base, with 12 bases between. The DNA of the CDR3 is TGTGCCTGGAGTCCTCAGGGTGGGAGCAATCAGCCCCAGCATTTT. Amino acid sequence: CAWSPQGGSNQPQHF.

This clonotype was recorded many times. This chain links TRBV28 with TRBJ1-2, with D perhaps TRBD1 (5 bases). V lost 3 bases to trimming and J lost 5 bases, with 16 bases between them. Germline CDR1 MDHEN, CDR2 SYDVKM. This CDR3 has 15 amino acids. The CDR3 DNA sequence: TGTGCCAGCAGTTTTGGGCAGGGTCCCGGGTATGGCTACACCTTC. Translation: CASSFGQGPGYGYTF.

This clonotype was recorded many times. The genes are TRBV5-1 and TRBJ2-7, with D maybe TRBD2 (6 bases). The CDR3 extends over 17 amino acids. V lost 0 bases and J 3 bases, leaving 19 bases between the germline ends. Germline CDR1 and CDR2: SGHRS and YFSETQ. The CDR3 DNA follows: TGCGCCAGCAGCTTGGGTTACCGGGGGAGCTTCAACTACGAGCAGTACTTC. Its translation is CASSLGYRGSFNYEQYF.

The chain joins TRBV2 to TRBJ2-5; 15 nucleotides match TRBD2. CDR1 SNHLY and CDR2 FYNNEI come from the germline V gene. This CDR3 comprises 17 residues. V trimming: 8 bases; J trimming: 5 bases; junction bases outside the gene matches: 12. The CDR3 protein is CASRGLAGGARWETQYF. CDR3 in DNA: TGTGCCAGCCGGGGACTAGCGGGAGGAGCGAGGTGGGAGACCCAGTACTTC. Using reference TRBV2 and TRBJ2-5 for the parts outside the CDR3, the full variable domain is EPEVTQTPSHQVTQMGQEVILRCVPISNHLYFYWYRQILGQKVEFLVSFYNNEISEKSEIFDDQFSVERPDGSNFTLKIRSTKLEDSAMYFCASRGLAGGARWETQYFGPGTRLLVL.

This chain connects TRBV10-3 to TRBJ1-5, with D hard to call. Per the germline V gene, CDR1 is ENHRY and CDR2 is SYGVKD. CDR3 length equals 17 residues. V lost 4 bases, J lost 7 bases, and 23 bases lay in between. The DNA for the CDR3 is TGTGCCATCAGTGCCACGGCGGACGGTAGTATTAGCCAGCCCCAGCATTTT. Amino acid sequence: CAISATADGSISQPQHF.

About this clonotype itself: The CDR3 does not end in the conserved phenylalanine or tryptophan, so this is likely a read error. The DNA is omitted, as the CDR3 cannot be located on it reliably, and the CDR3 follows TCRdb's listing. The rearrangement uses TRBV6-6 and TRBJ1-1; TRBD1, the table's D call, lacks a check against the DNA. The germline V gene encodes CDR1 MNHNY and CDR2 SVGAGI (reference sequence). From its first to its last residue, the CDR3 has 15 amino acids. The CDR3 spells CASRRSGGMNTEPFL.